The rows below give T cell receptor beta chains drawn from one sample of a study of blood T cells in healthy people across ages. MiXCR was run by TCRdb on the 5' RACE reads, yielding one entry per CDR3 protein. The repertoire consists of around 780,000 distinct CDR3 sequences, with roughly three fifths occurring once and the leading ten covering more than 25%. Input material: blood. These receptor sequences come from a man aged 40-49 years in good health. The conserved cysteine and the conserved F or W are not part of the CDR3 here. Clone size appears in some rows only: once, few, many, or a class for an expanded clone.

- TRBV3-1 ASTPQGRGEKLF
- TRBV5-1 ASSLEKGLGSLGANVLT
- TRBV6-2/TRBV6-3 ASKGETEYQETQY
once TRBV10-3 AINRPGQGAPTEAF
few TRBV3-1 ASSQAQGGHEKLF
- TRBV15 ATSRGDETDTQY
- TRBV5-1 ASSGWGTEAF
few TRBV7-2 ASSLRGTNQETQY
- TRBV24-1 ATPERDRASYEQY
few TRBV7-3 ASSGRDQLSGANVLT
few TRBV25-1 ASSEFGRNSPLH
- TRBV6-6 ASSSPWERGSTDTQY
- TRBV2 ASIRGGWTNEKLF
few TRBV6-1 ASRSGKRTKPQEEAYEQY
once TRBV10-3 AIRGTSGPVDEQF
- TRBV5-1 ASSLTTSGYT
- TRBV30 AWSVQVGSSPYGYT
- TRBV28 ASSFTGGGLTDTQY
medium-sized TRBV7-2 ASSVTGGETQY
few TRBV5-5 ASGTEYSPLH
- TRBV7-3 ASSLSTPLGEQF
- TRBV4-3 ASSQDFVTDTQY
- TRBV7-2 ASSLGAGRGETQY
- TRBV28 ASIPWDGTNTGELF
- TRBV7-2 ASSLLSGGRDEQY
- TRBV7-3 ASSSSDREEY
- TRBV29-1 SVEDRVSTKNIQY
- TRBV4-1 ASSQGVTRLVGYT
few TRBV20-1 SAMGGGNIVQETQY
few TRBV4-1 ASSHQDSNSGANVLT
- TRBV27 ASSVRTDYEQY
few TRBV27 ASSFLQGFYGYT
- TRBV7-2 ASSAYTGADTQY
- TRBV3-1 ASSPTKPGVLGENIQY
- TRBV13 ASSSGQATDYGYT
few TRBV27 ASRTGTSYNEQF
few TRBV6-1 ASSYAGLAADTQY
- TRBV29-1 GVAPDRAETQY
- TRBV29-1 SVGEGEQF
- TRBV7-2 ASSSWGDGAYEQY
- TRBV6-2/TRBV6-3 ASTQRDRAYEQY
few TRBV25-1 ASSFRGRRGETQY
few TRBV9 ASSRQGGGYT
- TRBV2 ASSLLAGGTGEQF
- TRBV7-2 ASSLRLADPNTGELF
- TRBV29-1 SVGGRSDRVAGEQF
- TRBV24-1 ASSDRGLVDTQY
few TRBV11-2 ASSSTISGRATYEQY
- TRBV15 ATSRDLGGEQF
- TRBV28 ASRSAGTGAHEQY
once TRBV29-1 SYVHTTDTQY
- TRBV5-6 ASSLGRNIQY
- TRBV5-1 ASSARTGVETQY
- TRBV7-2 ASSPNGFVYT
- TRBV27 ASRGTAIEQY